This T cell receptor beta chain emerged from a study of blood T cell repertoires in COVID-19. Across the whole study: Some COVID-19 samples were acute and others convalescent; all came from the United States, Italy and Spain.

Participants spanned ages about 18 to 90 years and resided in about two dozen US areas. Two consecutive negative NP/OP PCR tests, clearance, or resolved symptoms defined Cohort 3 recovery. CDR1 LNHDA and CDR2 SQIVND come from the germline V gene (reference sequence). This CDR3 is 16 amino acids long. Trimming took off 4 bases at V and 0 bases at J, with 14 bases between the two ends. Original methodology: Amplification from reference gene primers served as the basis for estimated nucleated cell counts. Only in-frame clones appear in the TCRdb table, and some are missing; sequencing was by immunoSEQ multiplex PCR. The D gene and trimming were derived from the DNA, and the V and J assignments and clone size from that table. The sample holds over 200,000 clones; roughly 80% are singletons and the top ten take approximately 2%.

The J gene is TRBJ2-3, the V gene TRBV19, with TRBD2 as a possible D gene (5 bases). Source material: PBMCs or T cells enriched from blood (not recorded which). The origin of this receptor is a man in his 60s who had recovered from COVID-19. CDR3 residues: CASSTSGSSSTDTQYF. The CDR3 nucleotides read TGTGCCAGTAGTACTTCGGGATCTAGTAGCACAGATACGCAGTATTTT.